These T cell receptor beta chains were read from a single sample in a study of CD8 T cells in Susac syndrome. Using its own MiXCR run on the immunoSEQ multiplex PCR reads, TCRdb lists one record per CDR3 protein. This sample carries around 140,000 distinct CDR3 sequences, less than 95% of them seen once, and the ten largest clones take about 0.076%. The sequenced sample consisted of CD4+ T cells from PBMCs. All receptors come from a human donor in good health. Each CDR3 is given with its conserved first and last residue. D genes are given only for firm matches. Clone size is stated in some rows and not others, as once, few, many or a class when expanded.

CDR3 protein	CDR3 DNA	J gene	clone size	CDR3 length	D gene	V gene
CASSPISENEQFF	TGTGCCAGCTCACCAATTAGTGAGAATGAGCAGTTCTTC	TRBJ2-1	-	13	-	TRBV18
CASSLEVGNFYNEQFF	TGTGCCAGCAGCTTGGAGGTCGGGAACTTCTACAATGAGCAGTTCTTC	TRBJ2-1	-	16	-	TRBV7-9
CASSYSTLNTEAFF	TGTGCCAGCAGTTACTCGACATTAAACACTGAAGCTTTCTTT	TRBJ1-1	-	14	-	TRBV6-5
CASSPLTEAFF	TGTGCCAGCTCACCACTTACTGAAGCTTTCTTT	TRBJ1-1	few	11	-	TRBV18
CSASRDRGRGTQYF	TGCAGTGCTAGCCGGGACAGGGGGCGAGGCACGCAGTATTTT	TRBJ2-3	-	14	TRBD1	TRBV20-1
CASSLHGGSNYGYTF	TGTGCCAGCAGTCTCCATGGGGGATCTAACTATGGCTACACCTTC	TRBJ1-2	-	15	-	TRBV27
CASSSGAFQETQYF	TGTGCCAGCAGTTCCGGGGCTTTCCAAGAGACCCAGTACTTC	TRBJ2-5	-	14	-	TRBV27
CASNPGRHTRETQYF	TGTGCCAGCAACCCGGGGCGGCATACCCGAGAGACCCAGTACTTC	TRBJ2-5	once	15	-	TRBV5-5
CASSAAPLNTEAFF	TGTGCCAGCAGCGCCGCGCCCTTGAACACTGAAGCTTTCTTT	TRBJ1-1	once	14	-	TRBV9
CASSNGRGDIGYTF	TGTGCCAGCTCAAACGGGCGCGGGGATATTGGCTACACCTTC	TRBJ1-2	-	14	-	TRBV18
CAWSVALPYGYTF	TGTGCCTGGAGTGTAGCGTTACCCTATGGCTACACCTTC	TRBJ1-2	-	13	-	TRBV30
CASSLSGTTEAFF	TGTGCCAGCAGTTTATCCGGGACCACTGAAGCTTTCTTT	TRBJ1-1	-	13	-	TRBV12-3/TRBV12-4
CASSGGAGANVLTF	TGTGCCAGCAGCGGGGGGGCTGGGGCCAACGTCCTGACTTTC	TRBJ2-6	-	14	TRBD2	TRBV2
CASSHRGYTEAFF	TGTGCCAGCAGTCACAGGGGGTACACTGAAGCTTTCTTT	TRBJ1-1	-	13	TRBD1	TRBV27
CASSLKTGSEAFF	TGTGCCAGCTCACTTAAGACAGGGTCTGAAGCTTTCTTT	TRBJ1-1	-	13	TRBD1	TRBV18
CASSLVDRSAQYF	TGTGCCAGCAGCTTAGTAGATCGATCGGCCCAGTACTTC	TRBJ2-5	-	13	-	TRBV7-2
CASSASRVRGEQFF	TGTGCCAGCAGCGCGTCTAGAGTAAGGGGTGAGCAGTTCTTC	TRBJ2-1	-	14	-	TRBV7-8
CASSGVTGELFF	TGTGCCAGCAGTGGAGTTACCGGGGAGCTGTTTTTT	TRBJ2-2	-	12	-	TRBV2
CASTRQAGAYNEQFF	TGTGCCAGCACCCGACAGGCAGGGGCTTACAATGAGCAGTTCTTC	TRBJ2-1	-	15	-	TRBV25-1
CASSLAGGLKNEQYF	TGTGCCAGCAGTTTAGCGGGAGGGTTGAAAAACGAGCAGTACTTC	TRBJ2-7	-	15	TRBD2	TRBV28
CASSMGTAPQETQYF	TGTGCCAGCAGCATGGGGACAGCCCCCCAAGAGACCCAGTACTTC	TRBJ2-5	-	15	TRBD1	TRBV7-8
CSARTYLAGGFGDTQYF	TGCAGTGCTAGGACCTACTTAGCGGGAGGATTCGGAGATACGCAGTATTTT	TRBJ2-3	-	17	TRBD2	TRBV20-1
CAWMASANYGYTF	TGTGCCTGGATGGCATCAGCTAACTATGGCTACACCTTC	TRBJ1-2	-	13	-	TRBV30
CASSFPSGGTFTF	TGTGCCAGCAGTTTTCCGTCGGGAGGAACGTTCACCTTC	TRBJ1-2	-	13	-	TRBV28
CASSGQGAGSYGYTF	TGTGCCAGCAGTGGGCAGGGGGCGGGATCCTATGGCTACACCTTC	TRBJ1-2	-	15	TRBD1	TRBV2
CASSPGSGQAQHF	TGTGCCAGCTCACCAGGGTCGGGTCAGGCCCAGCATTTT	TRBJ1-5	-	13	-	TRBV18
CSGRTGNTEAFF	TGCAGCGGTAGGACAGGGAACACTGAAGCTTTCTTT	TRBJ1-1	-	12	TRBD1	TRBV29-1
CASSAWGNTEAFF	TGCGCCAGCAGCGCATGGGGTAACACTGAAGCTTTCTTT	TRBJ1-1	-	13	-	TRBV5-1
CAWSAIAGEGTDTQYF	TGTGCCTGGAGTGCTATAGCGGGAGAGGGGACAGATACGCAGTATTTT	TRBJ2-3	-	16	TRBD2	TRBV30
CSVGKASDTQYF	TGCAGCGTTGGGAAGGCCTCAGATACGCAGTATTTT	TRBJ2-3	-	12	-	TRBV29-1
CASSLPGSAFF	TGTGCCAGCAGTTTGCCTGGATCCGCTTTCTTT	TRBJ1-1	-	11	-	TRBV28
CASKKAGTGYHAQYF	TGTGCCAGTAAAAAGGCCGGGACAGGGTATCACGCGCAGTATTTT	TRBJ2-3	-	15	TRBD1	TRBV19
CAWSVSSGGARREGGNQPQHF	TGTGCCTGGAGTGTAAGCTCGGGGGGCGCGAGAAGAGAAGGGGGCAATCAGCCCCAGCATTTT	TRBJ1-5	-	21	-	TRBV30
CASSWDPQGINIQYF	TGTGCCAGCAGTTGGGACCCACAGGGGATAAACATTCAGTACTTC	TRBJ2-4	-	15	TRBD1	TRBV12-3/TRBV12-4
CSAPAGGTEAFF	TGCAGTGCCCCCGCAGGGGGCACTGAAGCTTTCTTT	TRBJ1-1	-	12	TRBD1	TRBV20-1
CASKDPSGGYTF	TGTGCCAGCAAGGACCCCTCGGGTGGCTACACCTTC	TRBJ1-2	once	12	-	TRBV6-6
CSARIFADEQFF	TGCAGTGCTAGAATCTTTGCGGATGAGCAGTTCTTC	TRBJ2-1	-	12	-	TRBV20-1
CASSQGDTSTDTQYF	TGTGCCAGCAGCCAAGGGGACACGAGCACAGATACGCAGTATTTT	TRBJ2-3	-	15	-	TRBV14
CASSLGVGVLNTEAFF	TGTGCCAGCAGCTTGGGTGTTGGGGTATTGAACACTGAAGCTTTCTTT	TRBJ1-1	-	16	-	TRBV5-4
CASRTRTYEQYF	TGTGCCAGCAGGACCAGGACCTACGAGCAGTACTTC	TRBJ2-7	-	12	-	TRBV2
CASSSPRLAGSYEQYF	TGTGCCAGCAGCTCGCCTCGACTAGCTGGGTCCTACGAGCAGTACTTC	TRBJ2-7	once	16	TRBD2	TRBV11-2
CSARGGADSYEQYF	TGCAGTGCTAGAGGGGGGGCCGACTCCTACGAGCAGTACTTC	TRBJ2-7	-	14	-	TRBV20-1
CSVLRTGTEAFF	TGCAGCGTCCTTCGGACAGGGACTGAAGCTTTCTTT	TRBJ1-1	-	12	TRBD1	TRBV29-1
CSVEAYTGGEKDTQYF	TGCAGCGTTGAAGCATACACAGGGGGCGAAAAAGATACGCAGTATTTT	TRBJ2-3	-	16	TRBD1	TRBV29-1
CAISVTVSYEQYF	TGTGCCATCAGCGTGACAGTTTCCTACGAGCAGTACTTC	TRBJ2-7	-	13	-	TRBV10-3
CASSLARRLAGEGYEQYF	TGTGCCAGCAGCTTAGCTCGTCGGCTAGCGGGAGAGGGCTACGAGCAGTACTTC	TRBJ2-7	-	18	TRBD2	TRBV7-8
CASRKTRGPTYEQYF	TGTGCCAGCAGAAAAACCAGGGGTCCGACCTACGAGCAGTACTTC	TRBJ2-7	-	15	-	TRBV28
CASSFMGSTDTQYF	TGTGCCAGCAGTTTTATGGGGAGCACAGATACGCAGTATTTT	TRBJ2-3	-	14	-	TRBV12-3/TRBV12-4
CASSTLAGARTDTQYF	TGTGCCAGCAGCACCCTAGCGGGAGCCCGCACAGATACGCAGTATTTT	TRBJ2-3	-	16	TRBD2	TRBV5-6
CASSSLTRQGDEQFF	TGCGCCAGCAGCTCCCTAACCAGACAGGGCGATGAGCAGTTCTTC	TRBJ2-1	-	15	TRBD1	TRBV5-1
CASSQGALAGYEQFF	TGTGCCAGCAGCCAAGGGGCACTAGCGGGTTATGAGCAGTTCTTC	TRBJ2-1	-	15	TRBD2	TRBV9
CASSLVSGGDFGNTIYF	TGTGCCAGCAGCTTAGTTTCAGGGGGCGACTTTGGAAACACCATATATTTT	TRBJ1-3	-	17	TRBD1	TRBV11-2
CSAWDRTDTQYF	TGCAGCGCTTGGGACCGCACAGATACGCAGTATTTT	TRBJ2-3	-	12	-	TRBV29-1
CSARDMALNTEAFF	TGCAGTGCTAGAGATATGGCCCTGAACACTGAAGCTTTCTTT	TRBJ1-1	once	14	-	TRBV20-1
CASSSTSNYGYTF	TGTGCCAGCAGCAGTACCAGTAACTATGGCTACACCTTC	TRBJ1-2	-	13	-	TRBV9
CAWSVRARDTQYF	TGTGCCTGGAGTGTGAGGGCCCGGGATACGCAGTATTTT	TRBJ2-3	once	13	-	TRBV30
CSARRDRNQPQHF	TGCAGTGCTAGACGCGACAGAAATCAGCCCCAGCATTTT	TRBJ1-5	-	13	-	TRBV20-1
CASSSGQSNYGYTF	TGTGCCAGCAGCTCGGGACAGTCAAACTATGGCTACACCTTC	TRBJ1-2	-	14	TRBD1	TRBV5-4
CASSSTGETQYF	TGTGCCAGCAGCTCAACAGGGGAGACCCAGTACTTC	TRBJ2-5	few	12	-	TRBV7-2